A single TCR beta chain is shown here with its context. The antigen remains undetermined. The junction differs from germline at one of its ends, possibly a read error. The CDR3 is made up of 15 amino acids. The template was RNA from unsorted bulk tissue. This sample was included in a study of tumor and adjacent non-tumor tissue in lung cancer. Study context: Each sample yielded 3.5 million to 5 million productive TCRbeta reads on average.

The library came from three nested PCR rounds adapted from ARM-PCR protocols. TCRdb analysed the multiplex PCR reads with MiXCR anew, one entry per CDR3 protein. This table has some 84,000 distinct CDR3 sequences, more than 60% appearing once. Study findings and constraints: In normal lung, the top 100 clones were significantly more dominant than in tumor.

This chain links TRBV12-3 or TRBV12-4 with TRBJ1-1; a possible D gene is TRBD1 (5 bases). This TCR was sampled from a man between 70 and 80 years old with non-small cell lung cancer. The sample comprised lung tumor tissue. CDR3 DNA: TGTGCCGGCATCGCGGGCTCGGGGCGGGGCACTGAAGCTTTCTTC. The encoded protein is CAGIAGSGRGTEAFF.